This T cell receptor (beta chain) comes out of a study of shared clonotypes between healthy human individuals. Profiling relied on immunoSEQ multiplex PCR, and the TCRdb table lists in-frame clones only, not all of them. Among 600,000 to 750,000 clones listed, 55% to 75% were seen once. The CDR3 totals 14 residues. The V and J ends lost 5 bases and 3 bases, in that order; junction bases with no gene match: 4. CDR1 is SEHNR, CDR2 FQNEAQ, per germline (reference sequence). This chain joins TRBV7-9 and TRBJ2-1; 7 nucleotides line up with TRBD1. The receptor was isolated from a woman aged 25 to 39 in good health. The sequenced sample consisted of memory CD4+ T cells sorted from blood. Subset indicated: CD45RA-negative fraction. The CDR3 sequence: CASSLGTVYNEQFF. CDR3 nucleotides: TGTGCCAGCAGCCTGGGGACAGTCTACAATGAGCAGTTCTTC.